The entry that follows covers one T cell receptor (beta chain) sequence. The record originates from a study of T cell changes during pregnancy in multiple sclerosis. Assay used: immunoSEQ multiplex PCR; TCRdb lists only in-frame clones, some missing. This table has around 100,000 clones, roughly 90% appearing once. There are 14 residues in the CDR3. V lost 5 bases, J lost 5 bases, and 8 bases stayed unmatched. From germline, CDR1 is LNHDA and CDR2 SQIVND (reference sequence). The chain joins TRBV19 to TRBJ1-2; 7 bases fit TRBD1. The sample in question was peripheral blood, obtained after pregnancy. The clonotype was recovered from a female donor with multiple sclerosis, enrolled in a pregnancy study. CDR3 residues: CASSSPTGWYGYTF. CDR3 coding DNA: TGTGCCAGTAGTTCTCCGACAGGGTGGTATGGCTACACCTTC.